The 8 T cell receptor beta chains below were found in one sample sequenced in a study of cytomegalovirus exposure and HLA in healthy donors. This PCR relied on a set of 60 Vbeta primers and 13 Jbeta primers. The data were produced by immunoSEQ multiplex PCR, yet TCRdb's version contains in-frame clones alone and is incomplete. The profile shows fewer than 150,000 clones, around 77% of them singletons. Sequencing used PBMCs. These receptors were collected from a woman between 45 and 60 years old in good health and CMV-seronegative.

V is TRBV28 and J is TRBJ1-5; TRBD1 matches 9 bases. V was pared by 4 bases and J by 0 bases, with 4 bases of the junction left unmatched. The germline gives CDR1 MDHEN, CDR2 SYDVKM. This CDR3 is 16 amino acids long. In DNA, the CDR3 is TGTGCCAGCAGTTCCCTGGGACAGGGTAGCAATCAGCCCCAGCATTTT. It yields the protein CASSSLGQGSNQPQHF.

This chain uses TRBV30 with TRBJ1-4, with D possibly TRBD1 on 5 matching bases. This CDR3 spans 13 amino acids. Deletions cut 3 bases from V and 10 bases from J, with 15 bases between. Germline CDR1 is GTSNPN and CDR2 is SVGIG (reference sequence). The CDR3 DNA reads as TGTGCCTGGAGGGGGGTGGCGGGGGGAAAACTGTTTTTT. Translation: CAWRGVAGGKLFF.

The chain recombines TRBV5-4 with TRBJ1-1; possibly TRBD1 for D (5 bases). In germline, CDR1 is SGHNT, CDR2 YYREEE (reference sequence). The CDR3 length is 17 residues. V lost 4 bases and J 3 bases, leaving 22 bases between the germline ends. CDR3 in amino acids: CASSKGSGGLRYTEAFF. In DNA form, the CDR3 reads TGTGCCAGCAGCAAGGGGAGCGGGGGGTTGAGGTACACTGAAGCTTTCTTT.

V is TRBV29-1 and J is TRBJ1-6, with 7 positions matching TRBD1. With V trimmed by 3 bases and J by 8 bases, 4 bases remained unmatched. Germline loops: CDR1 SQVTM, CDR2 ANQGSEA. This CDR3 spans 13 amino acids. This CDR3 is CSVEIGTDSPLHF. The DNA of the CDR3 is TGCAGCGTTGAGATAGGGACAGATTCACCCCTCCACTTT.

The chain carries TRBV2 and TRBJ2-4; D unclear. Deletions cut 1 base from V and 0 bases from J, with 4 bases between. The CDR3 spans 14 residues. Per the germline V gene, CDR1 is SNHLY and CDR2 is FYNNEI. The CDR3 protein is CASSEVLAKNIQYF. The CDR3 DNA follows: TGTGCCAGCAGTGAAGTCCTAGCCAAAAACATTCAGTACTTC.

In its sample, this clone was seen once. The genes are TRBV12-5 and TRBJ2-5; perhaps TRBD2 as D (6 bases). The germline gives CDR1 LGHNT, CDR2 FRNRAP. V was cut by 6 bases and J by 5 bases, with 13 bases left in between. This CDR3 is 13 amino acids long. The CDR3 sequence is CASGLGLRETQYF. The CDR3 DNA sequence: TGTGCTAGTGGCCTGGGACTTCGCGAGACCCAGTACTTC.

The chain combines TRBV2 with TRBJ1-1; 7 bases line up with TRBD1. CDR1 and CDR2 (germline): SNHLY, FYNNEI. V was pared by 7 bases and J by 1 base, with 3 bases of the junction left unmatched. The CDR3 contains 13 residues. The CDR3: CASKGQRNTEAFF. CDR3 sequence (DNA): TGTGCCAGCAAGGGACAGCGGAACACTGAAGCTTTCTTT.

The rearrangement joins TRBV7-2 to TRBJ1-2, with D perhaps TRBD1 (5 bases). This CDR3 region has 14 residues. Trimming pared 2 bases from V and 8 bases from J, leaving 15 bases between. CDR1 and CDR2 (germline): SGHTA, FQGNSA. The CDR3 reads CASSLSQGFGGYTF. CDR3 coding DNA: TGTGCCAGCAGCTTAAGCCAGGGCTTTGGGGGCTACACCTTC.